The rows below give T cell receptor beta chains drawn from one sample of a study of blood T cell repertoires in COVID-19. TCRdb keeps only in-frame clones here, not all; method: immunoSEQ multiplex PCR. The profile shows 150,000 to 200,000 clones, under 90% of them singletons. The sequenced material came from PBMCs or T cells enriched from blood (not recorded which). Receptor source: a woman in her fifties or sixties who had recovered from COVID-19. The CDR3 runs from the conserved cysteine through the conserved F or W. The order of the fields is V gene, J gene, clone size, D gene, CDR3 DNA, CDR3 protein. The D gene is left open where the match is weak. A clone size is listed for some rows: how often the clone was seen (once, few, many), or a class if it is expanded.

TRBV29-1	TRBJ1-3	-	-	TGCAGCGTTGCTCCTAAATCTGGAAACACCATATATTTT	CSVAPKSGNTIYF
TRBV5-1	TRBJ2-1	-	TRBD1	TGCGCCAGCAGCTTGGGTGGGACAGGGTACTACAATGAGCAGTTCTTC	CASSLGGTGYYNEQFF
TRBV5-1	TRBJ2-7	-	TRBD1	TGCGCCAGCAGCTTGTGGGGACAGGGAGGGTACGAGCAGTACTTC	CASSLWGQGGYEQYF
TRBV6-5	TRBJ1-2	-	-	TGTGCCAGCACTACCCCAGGCACCCTCTATGGCTACACCTTC	CASTTPGTLYGYTF
TRBV29-1	TRBJ2-2	-	-	TGCAGCGTCATACCGGGACAGAACACCGGGGAGCTGTTTTTT	CSVIPGQNTGELFF
TRBV6-4	TRBJ2-5	-	-	TGTGCCAGCAGCCGGGACAGCGGGCAAGAGACCCAGTACTTC	CASSRDSGQETQYF
TRBV29-1	TRBJ2-2	-	-	TGCAGCGTTGAGGTTCGGCAGGGGACCGGGGAGCTGTTTTTT	CSVEVRQGTGELFF
TRBV2	TRBJ2-5	-	TRBD2	TGTGCCAGCAGTGAAGCGCGGGGGCGGGGGGCCCAGTACTTC	CASSEARGRGAQYF
TRBV3-1/TRBV3-2	TRBJ2-7	-	-	TGTGCCAGCAGCCTCGGGAACTACGAGCAGTACTTC	CASSLGNYEQYF
TRBV19	TRBJ2-5	-	TRBD1	TGTGCCAGTAGTAATATGGCAGGGGGCATCGAGACCCAGTACTTC	CASSNMAGGIETQYF
TRBV3-1/TRBV3-2	TRBJ2-1	-	TRBD1	TGTGCCAGCAGTCAGGACAGGGTGACCTACAATGAGCAGTTCTTC	CASSQDRVTYNEQFF
TRBV4-1	TRBJ1-2	-	-	TGCGCCAGCAGCCAAGCTCTCCAGGGCGGAAGTGGCTACACCTTC	CASSQALQGGSGYTF
TRBV10-3	TRBJ1-6	few	TRBD1	TGTGCCATCAGCGCCTCGGACAGGGAGGTTAATTCACCCCTCCACTTT	CAISASDREVNSPLHF
TRBV3-1/TRBV3-2	TRBJ2-1	-	TRBD2	TGTGCCAGCAGCCAACTAGCGGGGGTCCTCAACAATGAGCAGTTCTTC	CASSQLAGVLNNEQFF
TRBV5-4	TRBJ1-3	once	TRBD1	TGTGCCAGCAGCGACAGGGGGCCAAACACCATATATTTT	CASSDRGPNTIYF
TRBV2	TRBJ1-6	-	-	TGTGCCAGCAGTGAAACGGTGGTCAGGGTTTCACCCCTCCACTTT	CASSETVVRVSPLHF
TRBV3-1/TRBV3-2	TRBJ2-7	-	-	TGTGCCAGCAGCCAAGACCCGACAGCCAGAAGCTACGAGCAGTACTTC	CASSQDPTARSYEQYF
TRBV14	TRBJ1-2	few	-	TGTGCCAGCAGCCAAGGACTGTTCAACTATGGCTACACCTTC	CASSQGLFNYGYTF
TRBV9	TRBJ2-1	-	-	TGTGCCAGCAGCGTAGGGGCTAGCAGCTCCTACAATGAGCAGTTCTTC	CASSVGASSSYNEQFF
TRBV6-2/TRBV6-3	TRBJ2-2	-	TRBD1	TGTGCCAGCAGTTTAGGGGGCGGCGGGGAGCTGTTTTTT	CASSLGGGGELFF
TRBV7-2	TRBJ2-7	once	TRBD2	TGTGCCAGCAGCTTATTCGGCGGGAGGACCGACGAGCAGTACTTC	CASSLFGGRTDEQYF
TRBV2	TRBJ2-3	-	-	TGTGCCAGCAGTGAATTATTAGCGCGGACAGATACGCAGTATTTT	CASSELLARTDTQYF
TRBV19	TRBJ1-1	-	-	TGTGCCAGTAGTATGGACGGAGGAACGACTGAAGCTTTCTTT	CASSMDGGTTEAFF
TRBV19	TRBJ2-2	-	-	TGTGCCAGTAGTATCCCCAGGACCGGGGAGCTGTTTTTT	CASSIPRTGELFF
TRBV11-2	TRBJ1-1	medium-sized	-	TGTGCCAGCGGACTACAGAGGTGGAACACTGAAGCTTTCTTT	CASGLQRWNTEAFF
TRBV11-2	TRBJ2-7	-	-	TGTGCCAGCAGCTTAGCCAGCGGGCGAAACTACGAGCAGTACTTC	CASSLASGRNYEQYF
TRBV29-1	TRBJ2-3	-	TRBD1	TGCAGCGCCGGGACAGGGGCTAGCACAGATACGCAGTATTTT	CSAGTGASTDTQYF
TRBV2	TRBJ2-5	-	TRBD1	TGTGCCAGCTTAATGAAGGACAGGGGGTTAGAGACCCAGTACTTC	CASLMKDRGLETQYF
TRBV5-1	TRBJ2-5	-	TRBD2	TGCGCCAGTAGCGGGGGGGCCCTGGAAGAGACCCAGTACTTC	CASSGGALEETQYF
TRBV12-3/TRBV12-4	TRBJ1-1	once	-	TGTGCCAGCAGTTTGGGACAACGGGAAGCTTTCTTT	CASSLGQREAFF
TRBV27	TRBJ1-5	-	-	TGTGCCAGCAGTTGGAGGAGGCCAAGCAATCAGCCCCAGCATTTT	CASSWRRPSNQPQHF
TRBV7-2	TRBJ1-2	-	TRBD1	TGTGCCAGCAGCTTAATGGAGGGGGCGAGGGGCTACACCTTC	CASSLMEGARGYTF
TRBV30	TRBJ1-2	-	TRBD1	TGTGCCTGGACCCCGGGACAGATTAACTATGGCTACACCTTC	CAWTPGQINYGYTF
TRBV2	TRBJ2-5	-	TRBD2	TGTGCCAGCAGTCCATTTGCTAGCGGGGAAGTGACCCAGTACTTC	CASSPFASGEVTQYF
TRBV7-2	TRBJ1-1	once	-	TGTGCCAGCAGCAAAAGGGACTACACTGAAGCTTTCTTT	CASSKRDYTEAFF
TRBV6-5	TRBJ1-2	-	-	TGTGCCAGCAGACACCAGGGGTTTTCTGGCTACACCTTC	CASRHQGFSGYTF
TRBV3-1/TRBV3-2	TRBJ2-5	-	-	TGTGCCAGCAGCCAAGATTCGAGCGCCCAAGAGACCCAGTACTTC	CASSQDSSAQETQYF
TRBV10-2	TRBJ1-2	few	-	TGCGCCAGCAGTGAGTACAGAGCTTATGGCTACACCTTC	CASSEYRAYGYTF
TRBV7-2	TRBJ2-5	-	TRBD2	TGTGCCAGCAGCTTAGTCCCGGGGGGGCCCCGGGAGACCCAGTACTTC	CASSLVPGGPRETQYF
TRBV5-6	TRBJ2-6	-	-	TGTGCCAGCGCTATTCGACTGGGTTCTGGGGCCAACGTCCTGACTTTC	CASAIRLGSGANVLTF
TRBV27	TRBJ2-7	-	-	TGTGCCAGCAGTTTGGGGGGCGAGCAGTACTTC	CASSLGGEQYF
TRBV30	TRBJ1-1	-	TRBD1	TGTGCCTGGAGTACAGGGGGTTATCGAAACACTGAAGCTTTCTTT	CAWSTGGYRNTEAFF
TRBV5-6	TRBJ2-5	-	-	TGTGCCAGCAGAAACGACAGAGGGGGAGAGACCCAGTACTTC	CASRNDRGGETQYF
TRBV24-1	TRBJ2-3	-	TRBD2	TGTGCCACCAGTGATACGGTCGGGGGGACCTTCACAGATACGCAGTATTTT	CATSDTVGGTFTDTQYF
TRBV7-2	TRBJ2-7	-	TRBD1	TGTGCCAGCAGCTTAGAGAGGGGGCTAACCGTCGAGCAGTACTTC	CASSLERGLTVEQYF